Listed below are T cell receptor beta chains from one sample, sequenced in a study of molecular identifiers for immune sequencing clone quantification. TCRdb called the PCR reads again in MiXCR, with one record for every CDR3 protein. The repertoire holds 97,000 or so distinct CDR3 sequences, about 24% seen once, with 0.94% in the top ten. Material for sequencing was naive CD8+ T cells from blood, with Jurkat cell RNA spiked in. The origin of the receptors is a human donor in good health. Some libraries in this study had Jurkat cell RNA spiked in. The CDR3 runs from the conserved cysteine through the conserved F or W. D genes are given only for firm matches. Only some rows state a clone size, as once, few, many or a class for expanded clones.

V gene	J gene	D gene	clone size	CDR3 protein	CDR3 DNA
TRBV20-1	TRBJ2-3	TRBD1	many	CSANTRDRGEDTQYF	TGCAGTGCTAATACCCGGGACAGGGGGGAAGATACGCAGTATTTT
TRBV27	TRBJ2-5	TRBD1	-	CASSPQTGGVGETQYF	TGTGCCAGCAGCCCCCAGACAGGGGGCGTCGGAGAGACCCAGTACTTC
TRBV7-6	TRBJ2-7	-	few	CASSLGQALGFEQYF	TGTGCCAGCAGCTTAGGACAGGCCCTCGGTTTCGAGCAGTACTTC
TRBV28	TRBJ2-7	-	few	CASSDSDEQYF	TGTGCCAGCAGTGACTCGGACGAGCAGTACTTC
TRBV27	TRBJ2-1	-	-	CASSLTAAYNEQFF	TGTGCCAGCAGTTTGACAGCCGCTTACAATGAGCAGTTCTTC
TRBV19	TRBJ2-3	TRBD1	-	CATIPVFGTGDIDTQYF	TGTGCCACAATCCCCGTTTTTGGGACAGGGGATATAGATACGCAGTATTTT
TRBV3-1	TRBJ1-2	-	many	CASSQAENRRGYGYTF	TGTGCCAGCAGCCAAGCAGAGAACAGACGAGGCTATGGCTACACCTTC
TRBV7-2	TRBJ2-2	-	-	CASSLVWDHTGELFF	TGTGCCAGCAGCTTAGTATGGGACCACACCGGGGAGCTGTTTTTT
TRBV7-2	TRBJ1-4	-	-	CARRRPGIATNEKLFF	TGTGCCCGCCGCCGCCCGGGGATCGCAACAAATGAAAAACTGTTTTTT
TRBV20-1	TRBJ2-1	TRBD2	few	CSAPFMTSGYNEQFF	TGCAGCGCACCCTTTATGACTAGCGGTTACAATGAGCAGTTCTTC
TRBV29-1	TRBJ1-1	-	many	CSVEKKEAFF	TGCAGCGTTGAGAAGAAAGAAGCTTTCTTT
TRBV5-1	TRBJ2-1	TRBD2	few	CASSLSSGSADEQFF	TGCGCCAGCAGCTTGTCTAGCGGGAGCGCGGATGAGCAGTTCTTC
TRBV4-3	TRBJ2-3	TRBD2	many	CASSQELLAGTDTQYF	TGCGCCAGCAGCCAAGAACTCCTAGCGGGCACAGATACGCAGTATTTT
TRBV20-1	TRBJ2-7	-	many	CSAAGTAAYEQYF	TGCAGTGCCGCGGGGACTGCCGCCTACGAGCAGTACTTC
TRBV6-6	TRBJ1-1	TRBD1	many	CASSYSWDRGQNTEAFF	TGTGCCAGCAGTTACTCTTGGGACAGGGGGCAGAACACTGAAGCTTTCTTT
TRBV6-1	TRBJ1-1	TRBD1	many	CASSEAFDRGPYTEAFF	TGTGCCAGCAGTGAAGCGTTCGACAGGGGGCCCTACACTGAAGCTTTCTTT
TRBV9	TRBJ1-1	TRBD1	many	CASSPRTGLDVNTEAFF	TGTGCCAGCAGCCCCAGGACAGGGCTTGACGTGAACACTGAAGCTTTCTTT
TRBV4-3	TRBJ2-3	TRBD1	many	CASSQASRDRGIDTQYF	TGCGCCAGCAGCCAGGCCAGCCGGGACAGGGGCATAGATACGCAGTATTTT
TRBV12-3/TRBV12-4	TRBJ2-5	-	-	CASSSPGDQETQYF	TGTGCCAGCAGTTCCCCGGGAGACCAAGAGACCCAGTACTTC
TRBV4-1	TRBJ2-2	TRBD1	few	CASSQGQGALTGELFF	TGCGCCAGCAGCCAGGGACAGGGGGCTTTAACCGGGGAGCTGTTTTTT
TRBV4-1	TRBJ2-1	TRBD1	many	CASGGQGAYNEQFF	TGCGCCAGCGGTGGACAGGGCGCCTACAATGAGCAGTTCTTC
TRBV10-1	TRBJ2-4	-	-	CAPNRTDSKNIQYF	TGCGCCCCTAACCGGACTGACTCCAAAAACATTCAGTACTTC
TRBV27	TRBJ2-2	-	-	CATPGELFF	TGTGCCACCCCCGGGGAGCTGTTTTTT
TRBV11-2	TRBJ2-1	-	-	CASSLSLPDEQFF	TGTGCCAGCAGCTTATCTTTGCCGGATGAGCAGTTCTTC
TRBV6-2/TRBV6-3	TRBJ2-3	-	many	CASSYDGRVTDTQYF	TGTGCCAGCAGTTATGACGGCAGGGTCACAGATACGCAGTATTTT
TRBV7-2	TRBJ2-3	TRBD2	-	CASAPQRGGTAF	TGTGCCAGCGCCCCCCAACGGGGGGGCACCGCTTTT
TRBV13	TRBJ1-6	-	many	CASSPSGAYNSPLHF	TGTGCCAGCAGCCCGAGTGGAGCCTATAATTCACCCCTCCACTTT
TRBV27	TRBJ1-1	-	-	CASRPLLGTEAFF	TGTGCCAGCAGGCCCCTACTCGGCACTGAAGCTTTCTTT
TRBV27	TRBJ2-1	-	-	CASSSLGGGYNEQFF	TGTGCCAGCAGTAGCCTAGGGGGGGGGTACAATGAGCAGTTCTTC
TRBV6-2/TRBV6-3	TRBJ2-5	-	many	CASSYLLGQETQYF	TGTGCCAGCAGTTACTTGCTGGGTCAAGAGACCCAGTACTTC
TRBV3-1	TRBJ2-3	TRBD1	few	CASSPVRGWDTDTQYF	TGTGCCAGCAGCCCCGTCAGGGGGTGGGACACAGATACGCAGTATTTT
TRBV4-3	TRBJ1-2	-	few	CASSQDGMGSGYGYTF	TGCGCCAGCAGCCAAGATGGTATGGGATCGGGGTATGGCTACACCTTC
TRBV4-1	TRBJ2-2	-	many	CASSQERAFTGELFF	TGCGCCAGCAGCCAAGAAAGGGCCTTCACCGGGGAGCTGTTTTTT
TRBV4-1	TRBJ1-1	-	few	CASSQTDSFEAFF	TGCGCCAGCAGCCAGACCGACAGCTTTGAAGCTTTCTTT
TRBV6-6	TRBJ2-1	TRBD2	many	CASGSYAGGYNEQFF	TGTGCCAGTGGGAGCTACGCGGGAGGTTACAATGAGCAGTTCTTC
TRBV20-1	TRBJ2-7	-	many	CSALTGYRYEQYF	TGCAGTGCCCTAACGGGGTATCGGTACGAGCAGTACTTC
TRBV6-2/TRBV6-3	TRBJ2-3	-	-	CASSYSKWLATHTSTDTQYF	TGTGCCAGCAGTTACTCGAAGTGGTTAGCGACCCATACTAGCACAGATACGCAGTATTTT
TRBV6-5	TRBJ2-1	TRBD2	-	CASTHGGGGFNEQFF	TGTGCCAGCACCCACGGGGGGGGGGGTTTCAATGAGCAGTTCTTC
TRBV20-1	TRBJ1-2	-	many	CSASRRQRNRPGYTF	TGCAGTGCTAGTCGCCGACAGAGAAATCGCCCTGGCTACACCTTC
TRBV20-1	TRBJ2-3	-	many	CSASDGTITTDTQYF	TGCAGTGCTAGTGACGGGACCATCACCACAGATACGCAGTATTTT
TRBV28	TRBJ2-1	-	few	CASSLVQTGNEQFF	TGTGCCAGCAGTTTAGTGCAAACGGGGAATGAGCAGTTCTTC
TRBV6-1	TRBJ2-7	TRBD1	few	CASSGYNSGTGIWEQYF	TGTGCCAGCAGCGGGTATAATTCCGGGACAGGAATTTGGGAGCAGTACTTC
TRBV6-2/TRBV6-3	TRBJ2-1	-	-	CASSTYPARTAWNVQFF	TGTGCCAGCAGTACTTACCCCGCCAGGACGGCGTGGAATGTGCAGTTCTTC